The clone carrying this T cell receptor beta chain was seen only a few times. Its target is not known. This sample's time point: persistent/refractory GD, antithyroid drugs over 5 years with positive TRAb. RNA isolated from PBMCs was used to make the TCR library. Germline V CDR1 and CDR2: LNHNV, YYDKDF (reference sequence). The CDR3 runs 16 residues. The V gene lost 1 base and the J gene lost 0 bases, with 10 bases spanning the gap. In building TCR beta libraries, iRepertoire HTBI primers were used together with Arm-PCR of CDR3 regions. TCRdb reprocessed the multiplex PCR reads via MiXCR and lists one record per CDR3 protein. Of 400,000 to 500,000 distinct CDR3 sequences listed, less than 25% are singletons. This sample is part of a study of regulatory T cells in long-lasting Graves disease. General observations from the study: Newly diagnosed disease favored TRBV20-1 and TRBJ2-1 over persistent disease. Lower TCR diversity characterized persistent Graves' patients relative to newly diagnosed patients.

The specimen was peripheral blood mononuclear cells (PBMCs), collected when the disease was refractory, from a patient treated with antithyroid drugs. The rearrangement links TRBV15 to TRBJ2-1, with a tentative D call TRBD2 (6 bases). This receptor was taken from a female donor with Graves disease. The CDR3 protein is CATSRGSGPSYNEQFF. CDR3 DNA sequence: TGTGCCACCAGCAGAGGTAGCGGCCCCTCCTACAATGAGCAGTTCTTC.